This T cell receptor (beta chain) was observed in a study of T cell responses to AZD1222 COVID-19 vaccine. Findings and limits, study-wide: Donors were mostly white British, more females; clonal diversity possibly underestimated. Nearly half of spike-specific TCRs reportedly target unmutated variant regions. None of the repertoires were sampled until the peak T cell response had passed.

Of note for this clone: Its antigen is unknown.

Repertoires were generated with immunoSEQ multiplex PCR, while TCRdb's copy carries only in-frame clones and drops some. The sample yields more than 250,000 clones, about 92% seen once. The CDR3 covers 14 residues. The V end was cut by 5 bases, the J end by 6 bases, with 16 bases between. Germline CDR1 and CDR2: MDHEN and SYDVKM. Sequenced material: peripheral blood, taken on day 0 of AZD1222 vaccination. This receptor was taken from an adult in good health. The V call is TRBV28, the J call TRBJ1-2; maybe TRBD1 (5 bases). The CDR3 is CASSRGRGGHGYTF. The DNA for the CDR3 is TGTGCCAGCAGTCGTGGCCGGGGGGGTCATGGCTACACCTTC.